The present T cell receptor (beta chain) was sequenced within a study of human T cells and chemical hapten exposure (TCRdb year 2021). Regarding the research as a whole: For sensitization, 2% DPC in acetone was applied to a roughly 2 cm by roughly 2 cm area of upper inner arm skin. Throughout the study period of around 24 weeks, patients also received therapeutic DPC doses to the scalp every week. Patch testing on the upper back used Finn chambers containing 0.01% DPC, with scoring done after 6 days according to International Contact Dermatitis Research Group standards. The mostly female patient cohort included alopecia areata with under or over 50% scalp involvement, alopecia totalis and alopecia universalis. The libraries were sequenced as a pool, and the TCR yield per sample differed mostly because of small variations in library volumes within the pool. The study tracked peripheral blood TCR repertoire changes in vivo during primary and secondary sensitization to the hapten diphenylcyclopropenone (DPC) in alopecia patients. Patient blood was sampled pre-sensitization (week 0) and at 2, 6 and about 24 weeks after DPC sensitization. For TCR sequencing, blood came from approximately 29 alopecia patients at anywhere from one to four time points (pre-sensitization, 2, 6 and 24 weeks).

Beyond this particular receptor, the publication reports: DPC sensitization did not change the number of TCRs with a frequency above 1 in 1000, and there was no evidence of changes in global repertoire structure. Expanded TCRs formed significantly more large CDR3 similarity clusters than pre-sensitization or healthy control sets, consistent with antigen-driven responses. All patients had alopecia, a presumed autoimmune disease, so their immune response might differ from that of healthy individuals. Patch test score correlated positively with the number of PT1 expanded TCRs, reaching significance at thresholds 8, 16 and 32 but not at 4. After repeated subsampling, the strength of the expansion versus patch-test correlation and the threshold at which it became significant changed.

This clonotype was found a few times. What antigen it recognizes has not been identified. No base qualities exist here, and no much larger clone lies one base off it. The V end gives up 4 bases and the J end 1 base, leaving 2 bases in the junction not matched to a gene. CDR1 is given as SQVTM and CDR2 as ANQGSEA, both from the germline V gene. The CDR3 goes from the cysteine to the phenylalanine over 14 residues. The read is trimmed to its CDR3 DNA, 42 bases read in frame from base 1. The time point label corresponds to: patch test 1, 2 weeks after DPC sensitization. Interpreted using the paper, the treatment or condition label stands for: therapeutic diphenylcyclopropenone sensitization with weekly scalp DPC. At each patch-test visit, blood was drawn before the patch test was applied. Patients were eligible if aged 18 to 70, diagnosed with alopecia and judged suitable for DPC therapy, and pregnant patients were excluded. Unfractionated whole blood was collected in Tempus Blood RNA tubes, and total RNA was extracted from that blood.

The library was produced with RACE. The sample was run on a NextSeq 500. During library preparation, unique molecular identifiers were attached to individual cDNA molecules so that TCRs could be counted quantitatively and reproducibly. Both TCR alpha and TCR beta chains were sequenced from each blood RNA sample. In the authors' own workflow: A median of about 89,000 TCRs per sample was observed, with a range of 23,224 to 690,600. The Decombinator software suite was used to annotate the V, J and CDR3 of the TCR reads. For PS versus PT1 abundance plots, all samples were subsampled to the same number of TCRs (28,000). TCRs were defined as expanded if absent before sensitization and observed at least eight times at the 2-week time point. TCRdb reprocessed the public reads (quality trimming at Q25 with fastp, clone calling with MiXCR) and kept in-frame beta chains. Identical CDR3 proteins give one entry, which carries the most common genes and DNA. TCRdb's processing, not the authors' own work, is the source of the V and J calls. For this sample the table gives around 190,000 distinct CDR3 sequences, of which 20% to 25% were detected only once. About 7% of the sample comes from the top ten.

This receptor chain uses TRBV29-1 and TRBJ2-3; 10 bases in the middle match TRBD2. Specimen: whole blood, collected in connection with sensitization to the hapten diphenylcyclopropenone (DPC). This TCR was recovered from a woman between 45 and 65 years old with alopecia areata. Some clones in this sample may be carry-over from other donors' samples. The CDR3 here reads CSVGLAGGTDTQYF. In nucleotides, the sequence is TGCAGCGTTGGACTAGCGGGTGGCACAGATACGCAGTATTTT.